This T cell receptor beta chain is drawn from a study of blood T cell repertoires in COVID-19. As for the study in general: Acute and convalescent COVID-19 specimens originated in the United States, Italy and Spain. T cells, B-cell-depleted T cells, or PBMCs provided the cDNA or gDNA that served as material.

Sequenced by immunoSEQ multiplex PCR; TCRdb stores in-frame clones only, minus some. The repertoire has 300,000 to 350,000 clones, approximately 85% of them found once; the top ten carry over 2%. Living in 25 or so US areas, the participants were between 18 and 89 years of age. Cohort allocation depended upon clinical history that participants reported. V lost 4 bases to trimming and J lost 8 bases, with 16 bases between them. This CDR3 is 14 amino acids long. Germline CDR1 is SGHRS and CDR2 is YFSETQ. Sequenced sample: PBMCs or T cells enriched from blood (not recorded which). The rearrangement links TRBV5-1 to TRBJ1-5; D uncertain. The clonotype was recovered from a man aged 25-45 years who had recovered from COVID-19. The CDR3 loop is CASSPDKEGEPQHF. The DNA of the CDR3 is TGCGCCAGCAGCCCAGACAAGGAGGGTGAGCCCCAGCATTTT.